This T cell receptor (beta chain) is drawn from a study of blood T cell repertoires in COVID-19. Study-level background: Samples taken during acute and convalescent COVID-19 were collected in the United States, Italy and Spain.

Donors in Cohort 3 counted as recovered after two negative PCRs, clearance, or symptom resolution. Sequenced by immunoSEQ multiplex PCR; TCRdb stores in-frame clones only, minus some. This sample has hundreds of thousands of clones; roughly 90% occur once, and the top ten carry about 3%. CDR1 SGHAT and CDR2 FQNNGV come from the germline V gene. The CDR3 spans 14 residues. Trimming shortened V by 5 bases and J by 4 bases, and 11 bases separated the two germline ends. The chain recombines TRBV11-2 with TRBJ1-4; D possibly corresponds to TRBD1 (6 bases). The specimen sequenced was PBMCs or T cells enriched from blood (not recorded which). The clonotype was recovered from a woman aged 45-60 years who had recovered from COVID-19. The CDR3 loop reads CASSTRQVNEKLFF. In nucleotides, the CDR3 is TGTGCCAGCAGCACCCGACAGGTTAATGAAAAACTGTTTTTT.